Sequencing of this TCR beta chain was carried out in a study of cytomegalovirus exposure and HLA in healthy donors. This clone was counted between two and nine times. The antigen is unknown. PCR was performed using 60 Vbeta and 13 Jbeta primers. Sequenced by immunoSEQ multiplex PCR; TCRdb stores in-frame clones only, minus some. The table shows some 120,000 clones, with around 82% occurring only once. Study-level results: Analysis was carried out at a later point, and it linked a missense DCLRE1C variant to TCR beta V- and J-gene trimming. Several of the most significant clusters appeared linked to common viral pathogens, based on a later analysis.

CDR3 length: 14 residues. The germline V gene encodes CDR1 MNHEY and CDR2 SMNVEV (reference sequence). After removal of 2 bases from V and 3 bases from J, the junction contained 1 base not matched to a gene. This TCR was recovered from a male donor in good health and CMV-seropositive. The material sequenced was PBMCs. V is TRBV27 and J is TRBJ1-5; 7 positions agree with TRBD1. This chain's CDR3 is CASSLTGANQPQHF. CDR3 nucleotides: TGTGCCAGCAGTTTAACAGGGGCCAATCAGCCCCAGCATTTT.